This T cell receptor beta chain was obtained from a study of control samples from healthy donors and cancer patients. The protocol was immunoSEQ multiplex PCR, while the TCRdb copy is restricted to in-frame clones and leaves out a portion. The sample lists roughly 150,000 clones; about 91% were seen once. The sample taken for sequencing was blood. The receptor was derived from a man aged 18 to 30 in good health.

The CDR3 DNA reads TGTGCCAGCAGCTTTACAGGGCCGAACTGGGAGCAGTTCTTC. This sequence encodes CASSFTGPNWEQFF. The chain couples TRBV7-2 to TRBJ2-1; possibly TRBD1 for D (6 bases). Germline V gives CDR1 SGHTA, CDR2 FQGNSA. V gave up 3 bases and J gave up 10 bases, with 16 bases separating them. The CDR3 runs to 14 residues.